These 6 T cell receptor beta chains share one sample of origin, sequenced in a study of CD8 T cells in Susac syndrome (dated by TCRdb to the late 2010s). Library preparation was by the immunoSEQ multiplex PCR assay. RNA was extracted using the RNeasy kit, and roughly 0.5 to 1 microgram was reverse transcribed with random hexamers. TCRdb trimmed the raw reads at Q25, called clones with MiXCR and kept productive beta chains. Here each entry gathers all rows of one CDR3 protein and keeps the most common genes and DNA. Within this sample are about 100,000 distinct CDR3 sequences, with 95% of them counted one time only. 0.3% of the sample is taken by the ten largest. The sequenced sample was CD8+ T cells from PBMCs. Source of these receptors: a human donor with Susac syndrome.

The rearrangement uses TRBV19 and TRBJ2-1, with 7 nucleotides matching TRBD2. The junction had 2 bases not matched to a gene; V was cut back by 6 bases and J by 3 bases. The CDR3 covers 13 residues. Per germline, CDR1 LNHDA and CDR2 SQIVND (reference sequence). CDR3 residues: CASSSGDYNEQFF. As DNA, the CDR3 is TGTGCCAGTAGCAGCGGGGACTACAATGAGCAGTTCTTC.

This chain uses TRBV5-6 with TRBJ1-1, with D uncertain. The germline V and J ends were trimmed by 4 bases and 8 bases, with 9 bases remaining between them. CDR1 and CDR2 from the germline V gene are SGHDT and YYEEEE. This CDR3 is built from 11 residues. In DNA form, the CDR3 reads TGTGCCAGCAGCCGGAGAGAGGAAGCTTTCTTT. It yields the protein CASSRREEAFF. Full variable domain (remainder filled in from reference TRBV5-6 and TRBJ1-1): DAGVTQSPTHLIKTRGQQVTLRCSPKSGHDTVSWYQQALGQGPQFIFQYYEEEERQRGNFPDRFSGHQFPNYSSELNVNALLLGDSALYLCASSRREEAFFGQGTRLTVV.

This sequence joins TRBV20-1 and TRBJ2-3; D may be TRBD2 (6 bases). The germline CDR1 and CDR2 sequences are DFQATT and SNEGSKA (reference sequence). CDR3 size: 14 residues. Deletions cut 6 bases from V and 6 bases from J, with 19 bases between. CDR3 in DNA: TGCAGTGCCAGAACCCCGGGAGTGTTGGATACGCAGTATTTT. Its protein is CSARTPGVLDTQYF.

This clonotype was recorded only once. The chain couples TRBV7-9 to TRBJ2-7; D unclear. Germline assignment: CDR1 SEHNR and CDR2 FQNEAQ (reference sequence). Trimming removed 1 base from V and 7 bases from J, with 11 bases in between. The CDR3 is 13 residues long. CDR3 nucleotides: TGTGCCAGCAGCTTAGTAGGGCCGGATGAGCAGTACTTC. Translation gives CASSLVGPDEQYF.

This sequence joins TRBV27 and TRBJ1-3; 7 nucleotides agree with TRBD1. The germline V gene encodes CDR1 MNHEY and CDR2 SMNVEV (reference sequence). Unmatched junction bases numbered 6, after V lost 6 bases and J lost 1 base. This CDR3 has 15 amino acids. The DNA of the CDR3 is TGTGCCAGCAGCACGACAGGGTTGTCTGGAAACACCATATATTTT. It yields the protein CASSTTGLSGNTIYF.

This sequence joins TRBV7-2 and TRBJ2-7; TRBD2 agrees at 7 bases. Germline CDR1 reads SGHTA; CDR2 reads FQGNSA. The CDR3 consists of 13 residues. The V segment lost 4 bases and the J segment 6 bases; nucleotides outside the gene matches: 6. Here the CDR3 reads CASSSRLAFEQYF. CDR3 bases: TGTGCCAGCAGCTCCCGACTAGCCTTCGAGCAGTACTTC.